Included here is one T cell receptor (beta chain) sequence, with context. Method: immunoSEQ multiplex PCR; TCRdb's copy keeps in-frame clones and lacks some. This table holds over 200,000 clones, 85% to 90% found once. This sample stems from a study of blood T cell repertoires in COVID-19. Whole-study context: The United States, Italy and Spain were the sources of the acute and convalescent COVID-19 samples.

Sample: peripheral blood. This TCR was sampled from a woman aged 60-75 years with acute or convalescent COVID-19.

The CDR3 coding sequence is TGTGCCAGCAGTCGCAGGTTGACCTCCTACAATGAGCAGTTCTTC. This gives the protein CASSRRLTSYNEQFF. J is TRBJ2-1 and V is TRBV6-2 or TRBV6-3; D ambiguous. Germline CDR1 reads MNHEY; CDR2 reads SVGEGT. V dropped 5 bases and J dropped 0 bases, with 11 bases sitting between them. CDR3 length: 15 amino acids.